This TCR beta chain was captured by sequencing in a study of CD4 and CD8 cells across lung adenocarcinoma regions. Each CDR3 protein is one row after TCRdb ran MiXCR on the PCR reads. In the table there are about 25,000 distinct CDR3 sequences, 40% to 50% of which are singletons. This CDR3 has 13 amino acids. Germline assignment: CDR1 DFQATT and CDR2 SNEGSKA (reference sequence). Localized lung adenocarcinoma, a non-small cell lung cancer, affected the donors. The clonotype originates from a male donor with lung adenocarcinoma. The CD4 and CD8 labels of this study may be unreliable. Input material: CD8+ T cells from the center of a lung tumor. V gene TRBV20-1 combines with J gene TRBJ2-1; 7 bases map to TRBD2. The last part of the DNA fits TRBJ2-7 better; the J call may be wrong. This CDR3 is CSAEGEGFHEQYF. CDR3 bases: TGCAGTGCAGAAGGGGAGGGGTTCCACGAGCAGTACTTC.